This T cell receptor beta chain was sequenced in a study of regulatory T cells in long-lasting Graves disease. Germline CDR1 SGHTA, CDR2 FQGNSA. Deletions cut 4 bases from V and 1 base from J, with 13 bases between. The CDR3 contains 15 residues. The time point is: persistent/refractory GD, antithyroid drugs over 5 years with positive TRAb. The TCR library was prepared using RNA isolated from PBMCs. The authors built TCR beta libraries using iRepertoire HTBI primers and Arm-PCR of CDR3 regions. TCRdb processed the multiplex PCR reads anew with MiXCR; each CDR3 protein has one entry. The sample lists a few hundred thousand distinct CDR3 sequences, roughly a quarter seen once, with approximately 28% in the top ten. A few counts support this clonotype.

The receptor comes from a female donor with Graves disease. The sequenced sample was peripheral blood mononuclear cells (PBMCs), obtained when the disease was refractory, from a patient treated with antithyroid drugs. The chain carries TRBV7-2 and TRBJ1-2; unclear D gene. CDR3 residues: CASSYLYGDNYGYTF. DNA of the CDR3: TGTGCCAGCAGCTACCTGTACGGTGATAACTATGGCTACACCTTC.